These 21 T cell receptor beta chains share one sample of origin, sequenced in a study of CD8+ T cells in alopecia areata. Documented treatment: oral pan-JAK inhibitor, 5-10 mg twice daily. Extracted RNA was reverse transcribed, and the resulting cDNA served as sequencing template. Assay: immunoSEQ multiplex PCR; the TCRdb copy retains only in-frame clones and omits some. The top ten hold 13% to 15% of the sample, which has under 200,000 clones, less than 70% seen once. The sample was CD4+ T cells sorted from blood, taken at week 24, from a patient treated with tofacitinib. The receptors come from a human donor with alopecia areata.

The chain couples TRBV2 to TRBJ2-2; 13 bases align to TRBD2. Germline V gene data show CDR1 as SNHLY and CDR2 as FYNNEI. This CDR3 has 17 residues. J lost 0 bases, V lost 10 bases, and 8 bases had no gene match. CDR3 in DNA: TGTGCCACGTCCGGGACTAGCGGGACTCCGAACACCGGGGAGCTGTTTTTT. It specifies CATSGTSGTPNTGELFF.

This clone appeared once. The chain uses TRBV30 and TRBJ1-1; TRBD1 might be the D (5 bases). The CDR3 runs 13 residues. Germline values: CDR1 GTSNPN, CDR2 SVGIG (reference sequence). Trimming stripped 2 bases from V and 2 bases from J, with 9 bases between. CDR3 in DNA: TGTGCCTGGAGTTTACAGGCTAACACTGAAGCTTTCTTT. It specifies CAWSLQANTEAFF.

The chain joins TRBV29-1 to TRBJ2-3; D call uncertain. The germline V and J ends were trimmed by 5 bases and 0 bases, with 12 bases remaining between them. The CDR3 runs to 14 residues. Germline V CDR1 and CDR2: SQVTM, ANQGSEA. The CDR3 DNA is TGCAGCGTTCGGGCAGGCTCTAGCACAGATACGCAGTATTTT. Amino acid sequence: CSVRAGSSTDTQYF.

This clone came up a few times. The chain uses TRBV7-9 and TRBJ1-3; TRBD1 matches at 8 bases. CDR1 is SEHNR, CDR2 FQNEAQ, per germline (reference sequence). CDR3 length: 14 amino acids. Trimming at V came to 5 bases and at J to 3 bases, leaving 3 bases not matched to a gene. CDR3 in DNA: TGTGCCAGCAGCCCGGACAGGGATGGAAACACCATATATTTT. It yields the protein CASSPDRDGNTIYF.

The gene calls are TRBV29-1 and TRBJ2-1, with 14 bases that match TRBD2. Germline assignment: CDR1 SQVTM and CDR2 ANQGSEA. The CDR3 is 15 residues long. J was trimmed by 6 bases and V by 6 bases; bases with no gene match: 7. CDR3 residues: CSVLWTSGGSNEQFF. For the CDR3, the DNA is TGCAGCGTACTCTGGACTAGCGGGGGGTCCAATGAGCAGTTCTTC.

The rearrangement joins TRBV30 to TRBJ1-2; D call uncertain. Looked up from germline, CDR1 is GTSNPN and CDR2 is SVGIG (reference sequence). CDR3 length: 13 amino acids. V was trimmed by 3 bases and J by 1 base, leaving 9 bases between them. The CDR3 loop reads CAWSDSYNYGYTF. CDR3 sequence (DNA): TGTGCCTGGAGCGATTCCTATAACTATGGCTACACCTTC.

V usage is TRBV4-1 and J usage is TRBJ1-2; D not resolved. The V end was cut by 0 bases, the J end by 4 bases, with 6 bases between. The CDR3 consists of 13 residues. The germline CDR1 and CDR2 sequences are MGHRA and YSYEKL. The CDR3 region is CASSQDGFYGYTF. CDR3 DNA sequence: TGCGCCAGCAGCCAAGATGGGTTCTATGGCTACACCTTC.

The chain joins TRBV5-1 to TRBJ2-7, with D unresolved. This CDR3 has 14 residues. Germline lookup yields CDR1 SGHRS and CDR2 YFSETQ. V was clipped by 3 bases and J by 0 bases, with 10 bases between them. CDR3 sequence: CASSSSISSYEQYF. CDR3 nucleotide sequence: TGCGCCAGCAGCTCCTCAATCAGCTCCTACGAGCAGTACTTC. The full variable domain, completed using reference TRBV5-1 and TRBJ2-7, is KAGVTQTPRYLIKTRGQQVTLSCSPISGHRSVSWYQQTPGQGLQFLFEYFSETQRNKGNFPGRFSGRQFSNSRSEMNVSTLELGDSALYLCASSSSISSYEQYFGPGTRLTVT.

This clone was seen repeatedly, ten times or more. The rearrangement uses TRBV7-9 and TRBJ1-5; D call uncertain. V lost 6 bases to trimming and J lost 7 bases, with 10 bases between them. CDR1 and CDR2 (germline): SEHNR, FQNEAQ (reference sequence). The length of the CDR3 is 12 residues. The CDR3 nucleotides read TGTGCCAGCAGTTTATACTCACAGCCCCAGCATTTT. Residues: CASSLYSQPQHF. Combining the CDR3 with reference TRBV7-9 and TRBJ1-5 gives the whole variable domain DTGVSQNPRHKITKRGQNVTFRCDPISEHNRLYWYRQTLGQGPEFLTYFQNEAQLEKSRLLSDRFSAERPKGSFSTLEIQRTEQGDSAMYLCASSLYSQPQHFGDGTRLSIL.

The chain couples TRBV29-1 to TRBJ2-2; maybe TRBD2 (6 bases). The CDR3 consists of 14 residues. The germline V and J ends were trimmed by 5 bases and 1 base, with 11 bases remaining between them. The germline V gene encodes CDR1 SQVTM and CDR2 ANQGSEA. CDR3: CSVLGGMNTGELFF. The CDR3 coding sequence is TGCAGCGTTCTCGGGGGTATGAACACCGGGGAGCTGTTTTTT.

V and J are TRBV7-3 and TRBJ1-2; a possible D gene is TRBD1 (6 bases). This CDR3 contains 14 residues. The ends were cut back, 5 bases at V and 2 bases at J, with 12 bases in the middle. The germline V gene has CDR1 SGHTA and CDR2 FQGTGA. CDR3 sequence reads: CASSPTGTNYGYTF. The CDR3 region has the DNA TGTGCCAGCAGCCCTACCGGGACAAACTATGGCTACACCTTC.

V gene TRBV25-1 combines with J gene TRBJ1-6; D is unresolved. V was pared by 2 bases and J by 7 bases, with 12 bases between. The CDR3 loop spans 15 amino acids. Germline loops: CDR1 MGHDK, CDR2 SYGVNS. The CDR3 here is CASSENLGINSPLHF. The CDR3 DNA is TGTGCCAGCAGTGAAAATCTGGGCATAAATTCACCCCTCCACTTT.

The chain employs TRBV5-1 and TRBJ1-2; 9 bases are a match to TRBD1. Trimming at V came to 3 bases and at J to 4 bases, leaving 7 bases not matched to a gene. The CDR3 sequence is 15 residues long. The V gene's germline CDR1 is SGHRS and CDR2 YFSETQ. CDR3 residues: CASSSGTGTGYGYTF. CDR3 coding DNA: TGCGCCAGCAGCTCGGGGACAGGGACTGGCTATGGCTACACCTTC. Combining the CDR3 with reference TRBV5-1 and TRBJ1-2 gives the whole variable domain KAGVTQTPRYLIKTRGQQVTLSCSPISGHRSVSWYQQTPGQGLQFLFEYFSETQRNKGNFPGRFSGRQFSNSRSEMNVSTLELGDSALYLCASSSGTGTGYGYTFGSGTRLTVV.

The chain uses TRBV14 and TRBJ2-7, with D possibly TRBD2 on 7 matching bases. Germline CDR1 and CDR2: SGHDN and FVKESK. The ends were cut back, 4 bases at V and 0 bases at J, with 19 bases in the middle. The CDR3 covers 17 residues. The CDR3 region has the DNA TGTGCCAGCAGCCCTTCTCGGGGGGCCCTTAGCTCCTACGAGCAGTACTTC. Its protein product is CASSPSRGALSSYEQYF.

V and J are TRBV6-6 and TRBJ2-7, with 10 bases matching TRBD1. Germline V gene sequence: CDR1 MNHNY, CDR2 SVGAGI (reference sequence). V dropped 8 bases and J dropped 6; count of bases not matched to a gene: 7. This CDR3 has 13 amino acids. The CDR3 sequence: CASQRQGAGEQYF. The CDR3, as DNA: TGTGCCAGCCAGAGACAGGGGGCGGGCGAGCAGTACTTC.

This clone came up a few times. V gene TRBV9 combines with J gene TRBJ1-2, with 10 bases lining up with TRBD1. In germline, CDR1 is SGDLS, CDR2 YYNGEE. The ends lost 6 bases at V and 6 bases at J; junction bases unmatched: 8. The CDR3 is made up of 14 amino acids. The CDR3 region is CASKSAGTGDGYTF. The CDR3, as DNA: TGTGCCAGCAAATCAGCCGGGACAGGGGATGGCTACACCTTC.

The chain joins TRBV7-2 to TRBJ2-7; tentative D call: TRBD1 (6 bases). The CDR3 is made up of 15 amino acids. Trimming pared 2 bases from V and 2 bases from J, leaving 13 bases between. Germline V gene lookup returns CDR1 SGHTA and CDR2 FQGNSA. CDR3 residues: CASSLRGRDTYEQYF. The CDR3 bases are TGTGCCAGCAGCTTAAGGGGCAGGGACACCTACGAGCAGTACTTC.

The CDR3 reads CASSLRTGRTDTQYF. Written as DNA, the CDR3 is TGTGCCAGCAGCTTGAGGACGGGGCGCACAGATACGCAGTATTTT. The chain uses TRBV5-6 and TRBJ2-3; the D call may be TRBD1 or TRBD2 (5 bases each). The CDR3 has 15 amino acids. Germline CDR1 is SGHDT and CDR2 is YYEEEE. V lost 1 base and J 1 base, leaving 10 bases between the germline ends.

The CDR3 reads CASSWDRGYEQFF. The CDR3 DNA follows: TGCGCCAGCAGCTGGGACAGGGGTTATGAGCAGTTCTTC. This sequence joins TRBV5-1 and TRBJ2-1, with 10 bases aligning to TRBD1. V lost 3 bases to trimming and J lost 8 bases; unmatched junction nucleotides: 2. The CDR3 spans 13 residues. Germline assignment: CDR1 SGHRS and CDR2 YFSETQ.

This rearrangement joins TRBV25-1 to TRBJ2-3; tentatively, D is TRBD1 or TRBD2 (5 bases each). The CDR3 is 14 amino acids. Germline V CDR1 and CDR2: MGHDK, SYGVNS. Trimming cost V 6 bases and J 4 bases, with 14 bases left between them. The CDR3 here is CASSGLRDPDTQYF. The DNA for the CDR3 is TGTGCCAGCAGCGGACTCAGGGATCCAGATACGCAGTATTTT.

There are a few counts of this clone. The chain couples TRBV6-5 to TRBJ1-1; D remains unclear. Between the trimmed V and J ends, which lost 0 bases and 11 bases, there was a span of 7 bases. The V gene's germline CDR1 is MNHEY and CDR2 SVGAGI. This CDR3 has 11 amino acids. CDR3 DNA sequence: TGTGCCAGCAGTTACTCGGGCGGGGCTTTCTTT. Its protein product is CASSYSGGAFF.